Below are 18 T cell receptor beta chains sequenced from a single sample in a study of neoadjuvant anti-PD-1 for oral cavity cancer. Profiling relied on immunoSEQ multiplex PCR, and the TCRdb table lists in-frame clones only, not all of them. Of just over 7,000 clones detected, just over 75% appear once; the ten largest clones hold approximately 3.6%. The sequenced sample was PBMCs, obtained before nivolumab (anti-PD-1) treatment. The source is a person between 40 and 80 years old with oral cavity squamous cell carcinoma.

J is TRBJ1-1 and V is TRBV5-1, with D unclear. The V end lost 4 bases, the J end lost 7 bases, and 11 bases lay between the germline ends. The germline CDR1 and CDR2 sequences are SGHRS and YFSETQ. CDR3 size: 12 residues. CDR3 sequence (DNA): TGCGCCAGCAGCCAAGACGGATTTGAAGCTTTCTTT. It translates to CASSQDGFEAFF.

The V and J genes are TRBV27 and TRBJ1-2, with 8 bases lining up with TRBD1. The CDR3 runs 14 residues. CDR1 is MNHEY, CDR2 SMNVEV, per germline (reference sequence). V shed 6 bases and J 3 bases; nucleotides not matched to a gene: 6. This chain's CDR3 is CASSPGQGYYGYTF. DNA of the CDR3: TGTGCCAGCAGCCCAGGACAGGGTTACTATGGCTACACCTTC.

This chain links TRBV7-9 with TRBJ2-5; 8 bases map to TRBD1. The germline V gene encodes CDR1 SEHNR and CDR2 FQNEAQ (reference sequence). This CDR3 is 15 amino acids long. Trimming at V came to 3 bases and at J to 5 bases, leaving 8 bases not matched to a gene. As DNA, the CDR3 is TGTGCCAGCAGCTTCAGACAGGGGTTGCAGGAGACCCAGTACTTC. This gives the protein CASSFRQGLQETQYF. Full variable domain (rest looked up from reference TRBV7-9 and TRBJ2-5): DTGVSQNPRHKITKRGQNVTFRCDPISEHNRLYWYRQTLGQGPEFLTYFQNEAQLEKSRLLSDRFSAERPKGSFSTLEIQRTEQGDSAMYLCASSFRQGLQETQYFGPGTRLLVL.

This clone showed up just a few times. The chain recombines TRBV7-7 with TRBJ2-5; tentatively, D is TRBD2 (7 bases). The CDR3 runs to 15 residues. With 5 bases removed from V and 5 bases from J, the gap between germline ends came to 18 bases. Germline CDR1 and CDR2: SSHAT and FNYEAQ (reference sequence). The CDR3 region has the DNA TGTGCCAGCAGCCGTGCCCCGGGGGGCGGGGAGACCCAGTACTTC. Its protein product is CASSRAPGGGETQYF.

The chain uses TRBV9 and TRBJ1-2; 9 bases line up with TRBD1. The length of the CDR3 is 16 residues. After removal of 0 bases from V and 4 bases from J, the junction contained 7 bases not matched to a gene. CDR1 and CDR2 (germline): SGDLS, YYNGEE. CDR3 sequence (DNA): TGTGCCAGCAGCGTAGCGCCGGACAGGGGATCCTATGGCTACACCTTC. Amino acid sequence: CASSVAPDRGSYGYTF.

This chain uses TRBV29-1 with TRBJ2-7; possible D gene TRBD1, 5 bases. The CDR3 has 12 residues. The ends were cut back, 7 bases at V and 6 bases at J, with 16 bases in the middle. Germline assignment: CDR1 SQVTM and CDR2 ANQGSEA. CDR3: CSAQVDGFEQYF. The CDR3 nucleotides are TGCAGCGCACAGGTTGATGGCTTCGAGCAGTACTTC.

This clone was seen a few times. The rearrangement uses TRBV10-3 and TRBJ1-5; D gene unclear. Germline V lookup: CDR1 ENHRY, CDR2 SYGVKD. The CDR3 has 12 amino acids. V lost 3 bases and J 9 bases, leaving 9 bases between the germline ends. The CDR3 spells CAISEVGRPQHF. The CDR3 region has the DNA TGTGCCATCAGTGAAGTAGGGCGGCCCCAGCATTTT.

The CDR3 region has the DNA TGTGCCAGCAGCTTAGGGCCAGAGGTCCACAATGAGCAGTTCTTC. Its protein is CASSLGPEVHNEQFF. The chain employs TRBV7-2 and TRBJ2-1; D ambiguous. Trimming shortened V by 1 base and J by 5 bases, and 12 bases separated the two germline ends. Germline CDR1 SGHTA, CDR2 FQGNSA. The CDR3 extends over 15 amino acids.

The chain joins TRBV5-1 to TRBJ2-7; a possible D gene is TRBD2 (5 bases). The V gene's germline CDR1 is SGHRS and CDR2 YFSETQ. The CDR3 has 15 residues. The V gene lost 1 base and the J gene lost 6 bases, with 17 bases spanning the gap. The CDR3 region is CASSLKIEGYGEQYF. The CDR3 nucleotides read TGCGCCAGCAGCTTGAAAATCGAGGGCTACGGCGAGCAGTACTTC.

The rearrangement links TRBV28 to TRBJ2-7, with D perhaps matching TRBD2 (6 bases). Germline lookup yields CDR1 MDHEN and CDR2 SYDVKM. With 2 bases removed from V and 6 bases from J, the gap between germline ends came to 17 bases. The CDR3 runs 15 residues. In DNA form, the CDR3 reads TGTGCCAGCAGTTTACCGGGCAGGGTGGGAGGCGAGCAGTACTTC. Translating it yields CASSLPGRVGGEQYF.

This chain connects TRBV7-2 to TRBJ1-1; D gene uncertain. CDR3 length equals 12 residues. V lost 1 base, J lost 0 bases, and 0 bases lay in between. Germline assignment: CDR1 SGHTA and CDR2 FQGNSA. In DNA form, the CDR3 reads TGTGCCAGCAGCTTAGTGAACACTGAAGCTTTCTTT. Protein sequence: CASSLVNTEAFF.

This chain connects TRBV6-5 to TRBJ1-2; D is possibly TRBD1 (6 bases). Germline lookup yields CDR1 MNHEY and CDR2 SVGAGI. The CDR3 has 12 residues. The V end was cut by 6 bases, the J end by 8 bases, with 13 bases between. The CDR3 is CASSSRTAGYTF. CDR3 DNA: TGTGCCAGCAGCTCCCGGACAGCGGGCTACACCTTC.

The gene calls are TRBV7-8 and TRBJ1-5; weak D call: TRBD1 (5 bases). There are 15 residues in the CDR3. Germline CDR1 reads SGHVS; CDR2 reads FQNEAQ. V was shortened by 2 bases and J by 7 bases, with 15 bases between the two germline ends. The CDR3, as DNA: TGTGCCAGCAGCTTACGTACAGGTTTCTGGCAGCCCCAGCATTTT. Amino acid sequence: CASSLRTGFWQPQHF.

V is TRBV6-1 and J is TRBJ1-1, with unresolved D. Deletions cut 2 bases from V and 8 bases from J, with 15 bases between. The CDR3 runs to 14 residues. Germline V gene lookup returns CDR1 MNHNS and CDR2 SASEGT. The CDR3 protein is CASSELEGLTEAFF. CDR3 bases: TGTGCCAGCAGTGAATTGGAAGGACTGACCGAAGCTTTCTTT.

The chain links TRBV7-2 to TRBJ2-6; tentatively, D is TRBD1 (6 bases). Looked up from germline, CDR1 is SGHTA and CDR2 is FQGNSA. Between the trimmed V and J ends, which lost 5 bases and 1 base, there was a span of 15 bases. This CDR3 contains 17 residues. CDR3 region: CASSPRGRASGANVLTF. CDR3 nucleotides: TGTGCCAGCAGCCCCAGGGGCAGGGCTTCTGGGGCCAACGTCCTGACTTTC.

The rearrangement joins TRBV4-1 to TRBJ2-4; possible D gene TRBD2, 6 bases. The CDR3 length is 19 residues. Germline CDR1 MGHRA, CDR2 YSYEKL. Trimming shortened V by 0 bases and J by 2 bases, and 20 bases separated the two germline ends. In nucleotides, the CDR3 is TGCGCCAGCAGCCAAGAGGGCGGGGATGTAGTTGGAACCAAAAACATTCAGTACTTC. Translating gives CASSQEGGDVVGTKNIQYF.

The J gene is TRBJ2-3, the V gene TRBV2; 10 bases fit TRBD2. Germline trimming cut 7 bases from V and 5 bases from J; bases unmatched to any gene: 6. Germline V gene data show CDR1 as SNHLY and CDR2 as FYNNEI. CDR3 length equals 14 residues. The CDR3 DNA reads TGTGCCAGCAAAAGCGGGGGGGCGATAGATACGCAGTATTTT. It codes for CASKSGGAIDTQYF.

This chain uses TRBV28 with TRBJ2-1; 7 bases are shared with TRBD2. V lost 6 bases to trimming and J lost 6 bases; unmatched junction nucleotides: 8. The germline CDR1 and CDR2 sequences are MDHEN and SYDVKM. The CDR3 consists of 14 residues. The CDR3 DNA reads TGTGCCAGCAGCCGGACTAGGGGCGGCAATGAGCAGTTCTTC. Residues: CASSRTRGGNEQFF.